Each of the 9 T cell receptor beta chains below was sequenced from the same sample in a study of blood T cell repertoires in COVID-19. The data were produced by immunoSEQ multiplex PCR, yet TCRdb's version contains in-frame clones alone and is incomplete. In the table there are about 210,000 clones, 75% to 90% of which are singletons. Sequences were obtained from PBMCs or T cells enriched from blood (not recorded which). The receptors originated from a man younger than 45 who had recovered from COVID-19.

Here the CDR3 reads CASSITGQGLGYTF. DNA for the CDR3: TGTGCCAGTAGTATAACCGGACAGGGGCTTGGCTACACCTTC. The chain carries TRBV19 and TRBJ1-2, with 9 bases aligning to TRBD1. CDR1 is LNHDA, CDR2 SQIVND, per germline (reference sequence). The trim removed 2 bases at V and 7 bases at J, leaving 5 bases unmatched. CDR3 size: 14 residues.

The gene calls are TRBV18 and TRBJ2-7; D gene ambiguous. The CDR3 runs to 14 residues. Germline V lookup: CDR1 KGHSH, CDR2 LQKENI. With 3 bases removed from V and 6 bases from J, the gap between germline ends came to 15 bases. CDR3 region: CASSPLAGKGEQYF. The CDR3 nucleotides are TGTGCCAGCTCACCGCTCGCAGGTAAAGGCGAGCAGTACTTC.

The V call is TRBV6-5, the J call TRBJ2-5, with 8 bases that match TRBD1. The CDR3 consists of 14 residues. Trimming at V came to 8 bases and at J to 5 bases, leaving 10 bases not matched to a gene. CDR1 and CDR2 (germline): MNHEY, SVGAGI. In DNA, the CDR3 is TGTGCCAGCTCCTGGACAGGGATCAAGGAGACCCAGTACTTC. Amino acid sequence: CASSWTGIKETQYF.

The chain is built from TRBV9 and TRBJ1-6; TRBD1 agrees at 7 bases. V shed 0 bases, J shed 8 bases, and the junction held 2 bases outside the gene matches. CDR1 SGDLS and CDR2 YYNGEE come from the germline V gene. This CDR3 comprises 14 residues. CDR3: CASSVGDSYSPLHF. The CDR3 region has the DNA TGTGCCAGCAGCGTAGGGGACAGTTATTCACCCCTCCACTTT.

The chain has TRBV7-2 and TRBJ2-7; a possible D gene is TRBD1 (6 bases). Trimming stripped 4 bases from V and 2 bases from J, with 9 bases between. CDR1 is SGHTA and CDR2 is FQGNSA in the germline V gene. The CDR3 length is 13 residues. The CDR3 nucleotides read TGTGCCAGCAGCTGGGACATGGCCTACGAGCAGTACTTC. This sequence encodes CASSWDMAYEQYF.

The chain carries TRBV28 and TRBJ2-3; 10 bases map to TRBD2. Germline-derived CDR1 and CDR2 are MDHEN and SYDVKM. Trimming took 2 bases from V and 7 from J; bases not matched to a gene: 18. This CDR3 comprises 19 residues. The DNA for the CDR3 is TGTGCCAGCAGTTTAGATTATGGGGGTCTAGCGGGAGTATGGAATACGCAGTATTTT. Amino acids: CASSLDYGGLAGVWNTQYF.

J is TRBJ2-7 and V is TRBV11-3, with D tentatively TRBD1 (6 bases). The CDR3 length is 15 residues. The V gene lost 1 base and the J gene lost 3 bases, with 13 bases spanning the gap. The germline V gene encodes CDR1 SGHNT and CDR2 YENEEA. The CDR3 sequence: CASSLAGGQNYEQYF. The CDR3 DNA sequence: TGTGCCAGCAGCTTAGCGGGTGGACAGAACTACGAGCAGTACTTC.

V and J are TRBV13 and TRBJ2-2, with a tentative D call TRBD1 (5 bases). V was cut by 3 bases and J by 4 bases, with 6 bases left in between. The CDR3 runs to 13 residues. The germline V gene has CDR1 PRHDT and CDR2 FYEKMQ (reference sequence). CDR3 residues: CASSFQGTGELFF. The DNA for the CDR3 is TGTGCCAGCAGCTTTCAGGGCACCGGGGAGCTGTTTTTT.

The chain couples TRBV7-9 to TRBJ1-1; TRBD1 is a possible D gene (6 bases). This CDR3 region has 14 residues. V was cut by 3 bases and J by 4 bases, with 12 bases left in between. Germline loops: CDR1 SEHNR, CDR2 FQNEAQ (reference sequence). CDR3 DNA: TGTGCCAGCAGCTTCGGGGGGCTGGGCACTGAAGCTTTCTTT. The encoded protein is CASSFGGLGTEAFF.